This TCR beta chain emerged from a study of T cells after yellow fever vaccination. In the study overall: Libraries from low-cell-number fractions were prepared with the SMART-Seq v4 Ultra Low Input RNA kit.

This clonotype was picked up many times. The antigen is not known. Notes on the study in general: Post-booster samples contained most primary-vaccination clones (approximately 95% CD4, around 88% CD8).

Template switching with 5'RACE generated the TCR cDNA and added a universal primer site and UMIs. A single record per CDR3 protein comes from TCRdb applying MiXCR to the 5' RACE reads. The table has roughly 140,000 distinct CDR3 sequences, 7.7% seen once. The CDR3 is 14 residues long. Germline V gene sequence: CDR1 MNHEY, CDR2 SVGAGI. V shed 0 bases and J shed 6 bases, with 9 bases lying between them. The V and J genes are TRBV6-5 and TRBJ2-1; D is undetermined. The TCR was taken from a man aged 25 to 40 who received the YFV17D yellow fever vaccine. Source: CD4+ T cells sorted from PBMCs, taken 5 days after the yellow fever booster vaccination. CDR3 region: CASSYSTSTNEQFF. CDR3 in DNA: TGTGCCAGCAGTTACTCGACGAGTACCAATGAGCAGTTCTTC.